The clone carrying this TCR beta chain rates as medium-sized. These data originate in a study of immune evolution from preneoplasia to lung adenocarcinoma. Method: immunoSEQ multiplex PCR; TCRdb's copy keeps in-frame clones and lacks some. The top ten hold 4.5% to 7% of the sample, which has tens of thousands of clones, 74% seen once. The specimen sequenced was FFPE invasive lung adenocarcinoma tissue. The clonotype was recovered from a person between 55 and 69 years old with invasive lung adenocarcinoma. Some clones in this sample may be carry-over from other donors' samples.

As DNA, the CDR3 is TGTGCCAGCAGCTTGACTAGCGGCGAGCAGTACTTC. Translated: CASSLTSGEQYF. This sequence joins TRBV7-9 and TRBJ2-7; 9 nucleotides agree with TRBD2. Germline trimming cut 3 bases from V and 6 bases from J; bases unmatched to any gene: 0. The CDR3 is 12 amino acids. Germline values: CDR1 SEHNR, CDR2 FQNEAQ (reference sequence).